The 16 T cell receptor beta chains below were found in one sample sequenced in a study of monozygotic twins with inflammatory bowel disease. With the 5' RACE reads reprocessed, TCRdb shows one record per CDR3 protein and no DNA. The listing contains around 400,000 distinct CDR3 sequences. What was sequenced was blood. The receptors stem from a human donor with ulcerative colitis or Crohn's disease, or a healthy co-twin of an affected twin (not recorded which).

The V and J genes are TRBV20-1 and TRBJ2-1. Germline V gene lookup returns CDR1 DFQATT and CDR2 SNEGSKA (reference sequence). The CDR3 is 14 residues long. The CDR3 here is CSARSLILVDEQFF.

The J gene is TRBJ2-7, the V gene TRBV4-3; no DNA is available, so the TRBD1 call from TCRdb remains unchecked. CDR1 LGHNA and CDR2 YSLEER come from the germline V gene. The CDR3 has 14 residues. The CDR3 is CASSPGRGAYEQYF.

The chain uses TRBV5-1 and TRBJ1-6; TCRdb's D call, TRBD1, is unchecked because there is no DNA. This CDR3 has 15 amino acids. Germline V gene data show CDR1 as SGHRS and CDR2 as YFSETQ. This CDR3 reads CASSRDRVYNSPLHF.

The CDR3: CASSLYTDEKLFF. This chain uses TRBV7-2 with TRBJ1-4. This CDR3 region has 13 residues. Per the germline V gene, CDR1 is SGHTA and CDR2 is FQGNSA.

The chain has TRBV20-1 and TRBJ2-6; TCRdb names TRBD1, which stays unverified in the absence of DNA. CDR3 length: 14 amino acids. Germline lookup yields CDR1 DFQATT and CDR2 SNEGSKA (reference sequence). The CDR3 loop reads CSASWGLEANVLTF.

This chain connects TRBV20-1 to TRBJ1-3; absent DNA, TCRdb's TRBD1 call cannot be checked. This CDR3 region has 15 residues. Germline loops: CDR1 DFQATT, CDR2 SNEGSKA (reference sequence). CDR3 loop: CSASFRGIMEDTIYF.

The chain joins TRBV27 to TRBJ2-3. The CDR3 has 16 amino acids. Germline V gene sequence: CDR1 MNHEY, CDR2 SMNVEV (reference sequence). The CDR3 protein is CASRPSRILTTDTQYF.

The V and J genes are TRBV28 and TRBJ1-1; the D call from TCRdb, TRBD1, cannot be confirmed without DNA. CDR1 is MDHEN and CDR2 is SYDVKM in the germline V gene. The CDR3 spans 14 residues. CDR3 sequence reads: CASSSGTGEGPAFF.

CDR3 sequence reads: CASSLARRLSNEQFF. V and J are TRBV5-5 and TRBJ2-1. CDR1 is SGHKS and CDR2 is YYEKEE in the germline V gene (reference sequence). This CDR3 is 15 amino acids long.

This rearrangement joins TRBV7-9 to TRBJ1-4; the TCRdb D gene call, TRBD1, has no DNA to confirm it. This CDR3 has 15 amino acids. Germline-derived CDR1 and CDR2 are SEHNR and FQNEAQ (reference sequence). Here the CDR3 reads CASSAGDRRNEKLFF.

This chain links TRBV29-1 with TRBJ2-2. Germline values: CDR1 SQVTM, CDR2 ANQGSEA. This CDR3 comprises 17 residues. This CDR3 reads CSVPQTPGWGDTGELFF.

The chain is built from TRBV3-1 and TRBJ2-5; the TCRdb D gene call, TRBD2, has no DNA to confirm it. This CDR3 is 14 amino acids long. Germline V gene sequence: CDR1 LGHDT, CDR2 YNNKEL (reference sequence). The chain's CDR3 is CASSQVASGETQYF.

This chain connects TRBV10-1 to TRBJ2-2. The CDR3 totals 11 residues. The germline V gene has CDR1 WNHNN and CDR2 SYGVQD (reference sequence). The CDR3 sequence: CASGQTGELFF.

J is TRBJ2-7 and V is TRBV2; lacking DNA, the TRBD2 call made by TCRdb goes unchecked. Germline assignment: CDR1 SNHLY and CDR2 FYNNEI. The CDR3 length is 18 residues. The CDR3 reads CASSGAGTSGRYSYEQYF.

The chain couples TRBV10-3 to TRBJ2-7; TCRdb picks TRBD1, but there is no DNA to check that call. The CDR3 totals 16 residues. CDR1 is ENHRY, CDR2 SYGVKD, per germline. The CDR3 here is CAISDLGKGSGYEQYF.

The V and J genes are TRBV14 and TRBJ1-1. The CDR3 has 12 residues. Germline V gene data show CDR1 as SGHDN and CDR2 as FVKESK. The CDR3 protein is CASSHPDTEAFF.